This TCR beta chain emerged from a study of blood T cell repertoires in COVID-19. Only in-frame clones appear in the TCRdb table, and some are missing; sequencing was by immunoSEQ multiplex PCR. The data hold 85,000 to 100,000 clones, with 79% observed a single time. The clonotype originates from a woman of 80 years or more with active or convalescent COVID-19. The sequencing sample was made of peripheral blood.

The CDR3 reads CASSEGTGHYEQYF. The CDR3 coding sequence is TGTGCCAGCAGTGAAGGGACAGGGCACTACGAGCAGTACTTC. This rearrangement joins TRBV6-1 to TRBJ2-7; the match to TRBD1 covers 8 bases. The CDR3 length is 14 residues. Germline V CDR1 and CDR2: MNHNS, SASEGT. Trimming took 1 base from V and 3 from J; bases not matched to a gene: 2.